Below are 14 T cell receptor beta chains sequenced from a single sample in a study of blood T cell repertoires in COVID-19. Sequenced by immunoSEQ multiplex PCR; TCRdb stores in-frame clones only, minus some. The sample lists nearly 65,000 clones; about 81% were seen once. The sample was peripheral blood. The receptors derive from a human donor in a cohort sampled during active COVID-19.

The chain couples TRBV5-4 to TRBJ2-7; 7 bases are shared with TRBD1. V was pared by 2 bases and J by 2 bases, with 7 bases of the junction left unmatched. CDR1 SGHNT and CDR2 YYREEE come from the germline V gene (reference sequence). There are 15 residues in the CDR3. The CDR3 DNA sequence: TGTGCCAGCAGCTTCGGGACAGAGGATCCCTACGAGCAGTACTTC. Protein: CASSFGTEDPYEQYF.

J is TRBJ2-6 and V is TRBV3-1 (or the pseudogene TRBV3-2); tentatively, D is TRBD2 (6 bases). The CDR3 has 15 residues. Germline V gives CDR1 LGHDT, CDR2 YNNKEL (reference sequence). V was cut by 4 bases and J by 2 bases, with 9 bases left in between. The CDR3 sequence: CASSRGGAGANVLTF. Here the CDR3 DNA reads TGTGCCAGCAGCCGGGGAGGCGCTGGGGCCAACGTCCTGACTTTC.

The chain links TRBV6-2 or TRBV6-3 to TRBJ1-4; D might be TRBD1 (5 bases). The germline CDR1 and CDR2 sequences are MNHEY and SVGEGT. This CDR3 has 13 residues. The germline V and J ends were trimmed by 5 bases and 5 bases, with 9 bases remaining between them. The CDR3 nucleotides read TGTGCCAGCAGTAGGGACTACAATGAAAAACTGTTTTTT. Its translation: CASSRDYNEKLFF.

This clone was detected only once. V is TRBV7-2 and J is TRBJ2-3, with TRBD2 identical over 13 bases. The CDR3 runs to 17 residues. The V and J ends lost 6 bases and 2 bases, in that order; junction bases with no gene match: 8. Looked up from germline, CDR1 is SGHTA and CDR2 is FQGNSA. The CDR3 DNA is TGTGCCAGCAGGCGGACTAGCGGGGGACTCTTCACAGATACGCAGTATTTT. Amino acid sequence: CASRRTSGGLFTDTQYF.

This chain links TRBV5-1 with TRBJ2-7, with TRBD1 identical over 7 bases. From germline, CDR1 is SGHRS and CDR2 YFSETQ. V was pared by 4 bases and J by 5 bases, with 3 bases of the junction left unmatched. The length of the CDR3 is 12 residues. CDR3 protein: CASSTTGDEQYF. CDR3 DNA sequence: TGCGCCAGCAGCACAACAGGGGACGAGCAGTACTTC.

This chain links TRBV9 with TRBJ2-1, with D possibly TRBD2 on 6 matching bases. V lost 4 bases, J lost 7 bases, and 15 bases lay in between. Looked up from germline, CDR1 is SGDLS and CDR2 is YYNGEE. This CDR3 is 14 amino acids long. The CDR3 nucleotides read TGTGCCAGCAGCCCCCGGACTGGGGGGAATGAGCAGTTCTTC. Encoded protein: CASSPRTGGNEQFF.

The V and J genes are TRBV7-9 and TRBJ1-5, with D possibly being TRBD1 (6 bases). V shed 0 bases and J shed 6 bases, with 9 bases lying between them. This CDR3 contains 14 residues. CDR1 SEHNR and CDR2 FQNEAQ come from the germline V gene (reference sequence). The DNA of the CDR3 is TGTGCCAGCAGCTTAGCGACGGACAGTCAGCCCCAGCATTTT. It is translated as CASSLATDSQPQHF.

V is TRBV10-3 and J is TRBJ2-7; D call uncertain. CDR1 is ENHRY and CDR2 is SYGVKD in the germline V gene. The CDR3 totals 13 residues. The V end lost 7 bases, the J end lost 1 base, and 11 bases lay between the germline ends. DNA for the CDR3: TGTGCCATCATGATCGATACATCCTACGAGCAGTACTTC. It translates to CAIMIDTSYEQYF.

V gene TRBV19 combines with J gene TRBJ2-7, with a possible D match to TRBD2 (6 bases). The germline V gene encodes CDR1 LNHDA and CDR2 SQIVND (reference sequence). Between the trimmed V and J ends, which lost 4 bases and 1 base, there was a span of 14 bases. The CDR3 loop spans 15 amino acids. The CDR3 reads CASSRSGGPSYEQYF. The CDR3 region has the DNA TGTGCCAGTAGTAGATCCGGGGGTCCATCCTACGAGCAGTACTTC.

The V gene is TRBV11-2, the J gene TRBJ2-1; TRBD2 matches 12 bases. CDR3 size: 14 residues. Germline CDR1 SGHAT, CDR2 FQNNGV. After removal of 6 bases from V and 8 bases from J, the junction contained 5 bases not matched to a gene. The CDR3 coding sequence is TGTGCCAGCAGTCTAGCGGGGGGGCCCGATGAGCAGTTCTTC. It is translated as CASSLAGGPDEQFF.

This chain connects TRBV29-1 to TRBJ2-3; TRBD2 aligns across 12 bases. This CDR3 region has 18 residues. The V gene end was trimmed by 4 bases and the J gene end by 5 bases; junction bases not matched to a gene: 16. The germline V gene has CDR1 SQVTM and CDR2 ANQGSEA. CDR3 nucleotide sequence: TGCAGCGTTGGATACCTTGGGTCTAGCGGGAGGGCCGGAGATACGCAGTATTTT. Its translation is CSVGYLGSSGRAGDTQYF.

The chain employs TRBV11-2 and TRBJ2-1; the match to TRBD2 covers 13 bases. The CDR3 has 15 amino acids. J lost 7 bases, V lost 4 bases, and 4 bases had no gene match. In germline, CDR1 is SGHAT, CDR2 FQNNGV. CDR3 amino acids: CASSSGTSGANEQFF. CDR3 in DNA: TGTGCCAGCAGCTCGGGGACTAGCGGGGCAAATGAGCAGTTCTTC.

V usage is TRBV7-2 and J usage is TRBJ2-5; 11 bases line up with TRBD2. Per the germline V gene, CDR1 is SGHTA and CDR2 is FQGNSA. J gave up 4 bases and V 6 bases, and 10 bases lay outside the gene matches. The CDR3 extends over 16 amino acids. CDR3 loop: CASRPTSGGVGETQYF. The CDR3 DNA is TGTGCCAGCAGACCTACTAGCGGGGGCGTGGGAGAGACCCAGTACTTC.

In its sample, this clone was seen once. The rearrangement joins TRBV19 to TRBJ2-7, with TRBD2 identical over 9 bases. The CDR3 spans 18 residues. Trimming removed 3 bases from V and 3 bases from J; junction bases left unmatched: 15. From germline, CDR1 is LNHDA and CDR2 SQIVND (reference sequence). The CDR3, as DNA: TGTGCCAGTAGTATTGGCGCGGGGACTAGCAGCCATCTCTACGAGCAGTACTTC. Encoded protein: CASSIGAGTSSHLYEQYF.